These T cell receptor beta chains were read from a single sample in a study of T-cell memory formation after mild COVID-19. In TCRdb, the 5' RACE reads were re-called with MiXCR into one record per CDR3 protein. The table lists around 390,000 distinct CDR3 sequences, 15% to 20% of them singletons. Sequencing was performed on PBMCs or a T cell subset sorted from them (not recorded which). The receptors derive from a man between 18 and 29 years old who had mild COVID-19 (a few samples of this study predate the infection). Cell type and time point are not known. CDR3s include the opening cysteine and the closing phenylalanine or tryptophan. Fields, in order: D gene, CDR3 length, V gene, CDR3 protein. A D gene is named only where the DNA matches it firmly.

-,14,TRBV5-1,CASSLGLGSQPQHF
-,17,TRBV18,CASSPSVPSQPNTEAFF
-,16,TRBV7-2,CASSLGLRLGTDTQYF
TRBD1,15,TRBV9,CASSQGTGGNYGYTF
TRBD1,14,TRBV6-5,CASSRQGADYGYTF
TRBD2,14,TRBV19,CASSMGGGGETQYF
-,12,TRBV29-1,CSVVGGNEAQHF
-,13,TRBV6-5,CASSYASNYGYTF
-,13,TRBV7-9,CASSFPAENIQYF
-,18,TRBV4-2,CASSQAGSVRGLQETQYF
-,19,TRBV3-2,CASSQEFDSGTGFSYEQYF
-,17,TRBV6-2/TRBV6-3,CASSYIFRMTDNQPQHF
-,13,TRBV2,CASSAGGGYGYTF
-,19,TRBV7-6,CASSLAKGTYGGPNNEQFF
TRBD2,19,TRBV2,CASSGRGTSGGAEEDTQYF
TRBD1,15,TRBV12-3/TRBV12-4,CASSLFRGQANEQFF
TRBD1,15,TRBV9,CASSLQGGANYGYTF
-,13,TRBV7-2,CASSSRGSYEQYF
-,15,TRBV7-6,CASSLTWGAYNEQFF
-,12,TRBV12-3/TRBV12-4,CASSASGVGAFF
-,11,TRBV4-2,CASSHSDTQYF
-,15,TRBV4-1,CASSQASASTDTQYF
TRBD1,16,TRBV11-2,CASSRPTGGWNSPLHF
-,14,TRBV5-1,CASSSRAGPDTQYF
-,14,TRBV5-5,CASSNLRGQETQYF
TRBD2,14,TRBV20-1,CSASRAGGTGELFF
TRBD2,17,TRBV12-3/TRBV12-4,CASSLLAGVFSYNEQFF
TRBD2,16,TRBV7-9,CASSLRLAESTDTQYF
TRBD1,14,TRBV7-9,CASSLLGTAYEQYF
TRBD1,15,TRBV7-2,CASSLGTGGVGELFF
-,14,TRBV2,CASFLDRNTGELFF
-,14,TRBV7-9,CASSEYGSNTEAFF
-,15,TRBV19,CASSILDSRGDTQYF
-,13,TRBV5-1,CASSLSRDPEQFF
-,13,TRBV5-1,CASGAGEAYGYTF
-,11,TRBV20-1,CSARDRRGYTF
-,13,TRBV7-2,CASSFEGNTEAFF
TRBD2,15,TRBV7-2,CASSARTSGNYEQYF
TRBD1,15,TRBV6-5,CATRRRGGIPDTQYF
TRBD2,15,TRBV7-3,CASSLGTSGVEEQFF
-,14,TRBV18,CASSPGFLRNTIYF
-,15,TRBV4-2,CASSQVGDETGELFF
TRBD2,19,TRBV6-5,CASSWGLAGASSPTGELFF
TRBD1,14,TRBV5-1,CASSPGTGEEKLIF
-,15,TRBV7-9,CASLPRQRNTDTQYF
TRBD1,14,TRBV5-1,CASSLTGELYGYTF
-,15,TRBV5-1,CASSLIEGNTGELFF